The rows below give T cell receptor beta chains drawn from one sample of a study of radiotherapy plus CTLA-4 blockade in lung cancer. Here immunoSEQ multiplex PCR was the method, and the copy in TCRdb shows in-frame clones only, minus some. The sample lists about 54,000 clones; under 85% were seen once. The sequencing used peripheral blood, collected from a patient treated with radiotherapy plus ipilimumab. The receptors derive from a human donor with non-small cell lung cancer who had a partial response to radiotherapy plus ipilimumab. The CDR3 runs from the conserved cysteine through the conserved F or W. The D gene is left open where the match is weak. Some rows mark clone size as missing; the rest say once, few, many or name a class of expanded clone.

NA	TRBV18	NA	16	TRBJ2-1	TGTGCCAGCTCAGCCAGGGCTTCTACCTCCTACAATGAGCAGTTCTTC	CASSARASTSYNEQFF
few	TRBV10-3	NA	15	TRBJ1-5	TGTGCCATCAGCCTCAGCGGGAATAGCAATCAGCCCCAGCATTTT	CAISLSGNSNQPQHF
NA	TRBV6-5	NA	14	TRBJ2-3	TGTGCCAGCAGTCCCGGGATCCTCACAGATACGCAGTATTTT	CASSPGILTDTQYF
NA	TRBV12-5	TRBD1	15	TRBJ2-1	TGTGCTAGCTCCGTCGGGACAGGGCCCCCCAATGAGCAGTTCTTC	CASSVGTGPPNEQFF
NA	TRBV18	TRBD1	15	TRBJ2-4	TGTGCCAGCTCACCACCTGGGACAGTTGAAAACATTCAGTACTTC	CASSPPGTVENIQYF
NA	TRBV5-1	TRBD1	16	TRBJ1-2	TGCGCCAGCAGCTTGGGGGACAGGGGACAATACTATGGCTACACCTTC	CASSLGDRGQYYGYTF
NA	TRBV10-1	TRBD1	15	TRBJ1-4	TGCGCCAGCAGTGATTCCGGGACAGGAGATGAAAAACTGTTTTTT	CASSDSGTGDEKLFF
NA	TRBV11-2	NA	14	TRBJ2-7	TGTGCCAGCAGCCCCCCCAACTGGGCCGACGAGCAGTACTTC	CASSPPNWADEQYF
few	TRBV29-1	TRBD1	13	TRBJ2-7	TGCAGCGTTCCAGGGACAGGGGGCTACGAGCAGTACTTC	CSVPGTGGYEQYF
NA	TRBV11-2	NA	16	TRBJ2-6	TGTGCCAGCAGCTCGCTTAGGGGTCGAGCGCCCAACGTCCTGACTTTC	CASSSLRGRAPNVLTF
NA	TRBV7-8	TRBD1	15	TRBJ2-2	TGTGCCAGCAGCCAAGGACAGGGTCTCACCGGGGAGCTGTTTTTT	CASSQGQGLTGELFF
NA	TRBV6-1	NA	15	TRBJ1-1	TGTGCCAGCAGTGATGGGGCAGGAGCGATCACTGAAGCTTTCTTT	CASSDGAGAITEAFF
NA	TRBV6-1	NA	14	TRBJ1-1	TGTGCCAGCAGTTCGATCACAGGGAACACTGAAGCTTTCTTT	CASSSITGNTEAFF
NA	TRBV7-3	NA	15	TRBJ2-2	TGTGCCAGCAGCTTAGGGAAGGGAGGCACCGGGGAGCTGTTTTTT	CASSLGKGGTGELFF
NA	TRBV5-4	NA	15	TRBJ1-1	TGTGCCAGCAGCTTGGGGCTTACGGGGGTAACTGAAGCTTTCTTT	CASSLGLTGVTEAFF
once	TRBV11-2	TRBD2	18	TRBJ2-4	TGTGCCAGCAGCCCAGGGGATCTAGCGGGGGGACTCAAAAACATTCAGTACTTC	CASSPGDLAGGLKNIQYF
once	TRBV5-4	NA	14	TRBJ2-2	TGTGCCAGCAGCCGAATAGTCAACACCGGGGAGCTGTTTTTT	CASSRIVNTGELFF
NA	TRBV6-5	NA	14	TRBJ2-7	TGTGCCAGCAGTTACGCTGGGACTTCCGACGAGCAGTACTTC	CASSYAGTSDEQYF
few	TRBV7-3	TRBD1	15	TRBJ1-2	TGTGCCAGCAGCCTCCAGGGGACAGGGAAGTATGGCTACACCTTC	CASSLQGTGKYGYTF
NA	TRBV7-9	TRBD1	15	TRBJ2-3	TGTGCCAGCAGCTTGTGGGACAGTAGCACAGATACGCAGTATTTT	CASSLWDSSTDTQYF
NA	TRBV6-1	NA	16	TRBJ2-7	TGTGCCAGCAGTGAAGCTTTCACAGTCGGTGCCTACGAGCAGTACTTC	CASSEAFTVGAYEQYF
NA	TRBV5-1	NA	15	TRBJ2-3	TGCGCCAGCGGCCGAGGGACTGCGTTCACAGATACGCAGTATTTT	CASGRGTAFTDTQYF
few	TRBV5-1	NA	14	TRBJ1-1	TGCGCCAGCAGCTTAGGGCAGGGTGAAACTGAAGCTTTCTTT	CASSLGQGETEAFF
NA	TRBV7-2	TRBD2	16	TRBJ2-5	TGTGCCAGCAGCCCCTGGACTAGCGGGTACCAAGAGACCCAGTACTTC	CASSPWTSGYQETQYF
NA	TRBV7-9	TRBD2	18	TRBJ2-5	TGTGCCAGCAGCTTATTTCCCCCTTGGGACGGGGGGGAAGAGACCCAGTACTTC	CASSLFPPWDGGEETQYF
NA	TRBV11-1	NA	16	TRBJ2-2	TGTGCCAGCAGCCATTCTAGCTGGGGGGACACCGGGGAGCTGTTTTTT	CASSHSSWGDTGELFF
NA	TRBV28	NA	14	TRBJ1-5	TGTGCCAGCAGTGTACAGGGAATCCGTCAGCCCCAGCATTTT	CASSVQGIRQPQHF
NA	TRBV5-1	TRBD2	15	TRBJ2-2	TGCGCCAGCAGCTTGGGACTTACTAGCGCCGGGGAGCTGTTTTTT	CASSLGLTSAGELFF
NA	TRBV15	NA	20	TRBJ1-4	TGTGCCACCAGCAGAGATCCTGTTCGACGGCAACTAGCAACTAATGAAAAACTGTTTTTT	CATSRDPVRRQLATNEKLFF
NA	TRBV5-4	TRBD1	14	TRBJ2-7	TGTGCCAGCAGCCCCGACAGGGCCGGGTACGAGCAGTACTTC	CASSPDRAGYEQYF
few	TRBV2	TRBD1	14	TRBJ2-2	TGTGCCAGCAGGTTGGGACAGGGAAACGGGGAGCTGTTTTTT	CASRLGQGNGELFF
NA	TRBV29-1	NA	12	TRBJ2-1	TGCAGCGTTCCTGGACAATACAATGAGCAGTTCTTC	CSVPGQYNEQFF
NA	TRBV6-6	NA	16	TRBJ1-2	NA	CASSSSSGTTRYGYTF
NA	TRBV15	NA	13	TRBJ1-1	TGTGCCACCAGCAGAGGTCGAGGTACTGAAGCTTTCTTT	CATSRGRGTEAFF
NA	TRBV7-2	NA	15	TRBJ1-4	TGTGCCAGCAGCGCCACGACAGGTTCTAATGAAAAACTGTTTTTT	CASSATTGSNEKLFF
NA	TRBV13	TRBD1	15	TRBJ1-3	TGTGCCAGCAGCTTAGGGGGGACAGGGGCAAACACCATATATTTT	CASSLGGTGANTIYF
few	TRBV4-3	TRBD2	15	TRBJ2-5	TGCGCCAGCAGCCAAGCTTCGGGGGGTTGGGAGACCCAGTACTTC	CASSQASGGWETQYF
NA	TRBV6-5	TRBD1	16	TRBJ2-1	TGTGCCAGCAGTTCTCCCGGGACAGGGGGCGCAAATGAGCAGTTCTTC	CASSSPGTGGANEQFF
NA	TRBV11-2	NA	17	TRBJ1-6	TGTGCCAGCAGCTTAGGAGCGGGGGGGGCCCTAGGTTCACCCCTCCACTTT	CASSLGAGGALGSPLHF
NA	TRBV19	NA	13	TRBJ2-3	TGTGCCAGTAACCCGTCGGGCACAGATACGCAGTATTTT	CASNPSGTDTQYF
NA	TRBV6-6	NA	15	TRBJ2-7	TGTGCCAGCAGTTACTCCAGCCAGGGAAGGGGGGAGCAGTACTTC	CASSYSSQGRGEQYF
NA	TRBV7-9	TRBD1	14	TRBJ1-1	TGTGCCAGCAGCTTAGAGGGACAGGGGACTGAAGCTTTCTTT	CASSLEGQGTEAFF
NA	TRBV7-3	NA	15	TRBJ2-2	TGTGCCAGCAGCTTGGCTAGCGAGAACACCGGGGAGCTGTTTTTT	CASSLASENTGELFF
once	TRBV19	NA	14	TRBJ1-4	TGTGCCAGTAGTATAGGGGCGACGAGTGAAAAACTGTTTTTT	CASSIGATSEKLFF
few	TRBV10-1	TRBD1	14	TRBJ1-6	TGCGCCAGCCCTCGGGACAGCTTTAATTCACCCCTCCACTTT	CASPRDSFNSPLHF
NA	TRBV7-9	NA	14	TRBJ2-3	TGTGCCAGCAGCGTCTCAATGCAGTTGGATACGCAGTATTTT	CASSVSMQLDTQYF
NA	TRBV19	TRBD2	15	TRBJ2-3	TGTGCCAGTAGTATTCTAGCGGGGGGGGCAGATACGCAGTATTTT	CASSILAGGADTQYF
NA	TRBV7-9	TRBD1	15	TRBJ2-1	TGTGCCAGCAGCCCCCGGGACAGATTTTACAATGAGCAGTTCTTC	CASSPRDRFYNEQFF
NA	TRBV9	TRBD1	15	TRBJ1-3	TGTGCCAGCAGCCTAGCGACAGGGTCTGGAAACACCATATATTTT	CASSLATGSGNTIYF
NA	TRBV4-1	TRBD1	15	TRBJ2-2	TGCGCCAGCAGCCAAGATGGAACAGGGGGAGGGGAGCTGTTTTTT	CASSQDGTGGGELFF
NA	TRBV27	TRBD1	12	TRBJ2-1	TGTGCCAGCAGTCCTCTGGACAGGGAGGAGTTCTTC	CASSPLDREEFF
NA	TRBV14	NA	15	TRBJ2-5	TGTGCCAGCAGCCAAGTTACAGGGCAGGGAGAGACCCAGTACTTC	CASSQVTGQGETQYF
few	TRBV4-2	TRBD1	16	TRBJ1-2	TGTGCCAGCAGCCAAGATCAAGGACAGGGTGGCTATGGCTACACCTTC	CASSQDQGQGGYGYTF
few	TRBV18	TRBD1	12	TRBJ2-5	TGTGCCAGCTCGAAGGACAGGGAGACCCAGTACTTC	CASSKDRETQYF
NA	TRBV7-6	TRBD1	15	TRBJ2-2	TGTGCCAGCAGCTGGACAGGGGGCGACACCGGGGAGCTGTTTTTT	CASSWTGGDTGELFF
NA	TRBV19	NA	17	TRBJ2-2	TGTGCCAGTAGTCGAGTCTCCCAGGGGCCGAACACCGGGGAGCTGTTTTTT	CASSRVSQGPNTGELFF
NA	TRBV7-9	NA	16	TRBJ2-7	TGTGCCAGCAGCGACGGCGGCTCGGCTAGGTCCTACGAGCAGTACTTC	CASSDGGSARSYEQYF
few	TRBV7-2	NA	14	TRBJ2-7	TGTGCCAGCAGCTTAGAGCGACAGTCCTACGAGCAGTACTTC	CASSLERQSYEQYF
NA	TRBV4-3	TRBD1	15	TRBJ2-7	TGCGCCAGCAGCCGAGACGGGACAGGGGGCTACGAGCAGTACTTC	CASSRDGTGGYEQYF
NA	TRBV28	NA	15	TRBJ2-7	TGTGCCAGCAGGGAGAGGGTTGGAGCCAGATACGAGCAGTACTTC	CASRERVGARYEQYF